Here is one T cell receptor beta chain with its context. These data are taken from a study of blood T cell repertoires in COVID-19. CDR1 and CDR2 from the germline V gene are SGHTA and FQGNSA. Unmatched junction bases numbered 6, after V lost 1 base and J lost 0 bases. This CDR3 spans 17 amino acids. TCRdb keeps only in-frame clones here, not all; method: immunoSEQ multiplex PCR. Found here are 160,000 or so clones, approximately 80% of them singletons; the top ten hold more than 1.5%. Material: peripheral blood. The chain employs TRBV7-2 and TRBJ1-3, with 7 positions matching TRBD1. This TCR derives from a human donor in a cohort sampled during active COVID-19. CDR3 sequence reads: CASSLVGTARSGNTIYF. CDR3 bases: TGTGCCAGCAGCTTAGTTGGGACAGCTCGCTCTGGAAACACCATATATTTT.